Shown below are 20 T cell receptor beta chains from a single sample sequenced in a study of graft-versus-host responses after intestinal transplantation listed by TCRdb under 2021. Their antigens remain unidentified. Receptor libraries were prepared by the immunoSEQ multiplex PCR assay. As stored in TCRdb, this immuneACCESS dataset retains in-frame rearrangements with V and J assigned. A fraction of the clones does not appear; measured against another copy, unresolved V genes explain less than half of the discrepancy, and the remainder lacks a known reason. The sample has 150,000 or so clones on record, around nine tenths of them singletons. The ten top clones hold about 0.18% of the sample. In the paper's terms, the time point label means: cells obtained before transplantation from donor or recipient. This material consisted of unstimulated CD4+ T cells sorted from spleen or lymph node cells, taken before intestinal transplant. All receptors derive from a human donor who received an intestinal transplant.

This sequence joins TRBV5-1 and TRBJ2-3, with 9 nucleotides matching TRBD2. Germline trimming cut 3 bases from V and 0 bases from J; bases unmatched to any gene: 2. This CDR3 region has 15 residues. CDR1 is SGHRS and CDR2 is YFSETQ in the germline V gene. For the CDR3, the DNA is TGCGCCAGCAGCTCCGGGACTAGCAGCACAGATACGCAGTATTTT. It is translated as CASSSGTSSTDTQYF.

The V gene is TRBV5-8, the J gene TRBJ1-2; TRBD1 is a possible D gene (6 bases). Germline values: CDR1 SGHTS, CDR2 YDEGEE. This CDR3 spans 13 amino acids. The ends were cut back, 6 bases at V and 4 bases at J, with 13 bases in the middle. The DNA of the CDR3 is TGTGCCAGCACCCTCGGACAGTTCTATGGCTACACCTTC. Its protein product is CASTLGQFYGYTF.

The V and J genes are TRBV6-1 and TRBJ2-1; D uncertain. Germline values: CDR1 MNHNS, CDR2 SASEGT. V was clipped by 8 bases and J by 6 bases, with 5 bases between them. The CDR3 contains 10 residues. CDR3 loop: CASGFNEQFF. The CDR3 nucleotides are TGTGCCAGCGGCTTCAATGAGCAGTTCTTC.

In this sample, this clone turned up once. CDR3 nucleotides: TGTGCCAGTAGTTTACTCCGGACAGGCGTGAACACTGAAGCTTTCTTT. Translating it yields CASSLLRTGVNTEAFF. This sequence joins TRBV19 and TRBJ1-1; 7 bases are shared with TRBD1. Germline CDR1 LNHDA, CDR2 SQIVND (reference sequence). CDR3 length: 16 amino acids. Trimming cost V 5 bases and J 0 bases; bases outside gene matches: 9.

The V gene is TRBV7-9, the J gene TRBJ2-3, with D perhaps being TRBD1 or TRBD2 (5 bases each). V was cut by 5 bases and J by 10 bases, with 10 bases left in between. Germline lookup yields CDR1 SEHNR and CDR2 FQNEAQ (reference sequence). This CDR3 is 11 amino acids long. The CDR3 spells CASSPGTPQYF. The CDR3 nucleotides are TGTGCCAGCAGCCCAGGGACCCCGCAGTATTTT.

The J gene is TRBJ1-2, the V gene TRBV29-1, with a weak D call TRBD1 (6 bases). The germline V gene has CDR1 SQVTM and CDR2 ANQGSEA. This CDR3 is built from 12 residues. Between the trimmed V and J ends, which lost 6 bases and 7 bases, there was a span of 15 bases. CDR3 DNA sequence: TGCAGCGTGGAGGGGGGAATGGGTGGCTACACCTTC. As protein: CSVEGGMGGYTF.

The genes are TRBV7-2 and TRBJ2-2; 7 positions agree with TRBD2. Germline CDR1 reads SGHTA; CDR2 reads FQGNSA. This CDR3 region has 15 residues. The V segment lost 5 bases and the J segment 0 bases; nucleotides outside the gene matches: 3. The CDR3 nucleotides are TGTGCCAGCAGCCCTACTAGCGCGAACACCGGGGAGCTGTTTTTT. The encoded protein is CASSPTSANTGELFF.

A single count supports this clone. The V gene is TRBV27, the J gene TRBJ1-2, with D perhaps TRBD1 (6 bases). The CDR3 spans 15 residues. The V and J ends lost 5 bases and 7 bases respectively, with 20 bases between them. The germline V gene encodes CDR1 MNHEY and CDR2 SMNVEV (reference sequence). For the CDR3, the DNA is TGTGCCAGCAGTCCATCGGACAGTGTCTGGGGTGGCTACACCTTC. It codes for CASSPSDSVWGGYTF.

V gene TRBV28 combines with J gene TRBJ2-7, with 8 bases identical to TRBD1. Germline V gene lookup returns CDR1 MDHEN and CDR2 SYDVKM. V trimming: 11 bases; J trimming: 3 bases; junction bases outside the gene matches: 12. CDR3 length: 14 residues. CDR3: CAGPPDRAFYEQYF. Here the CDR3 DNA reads TGTGCCGGCCCTCCGGACAGGGCCTTCTACGAGCAGTACTTC.

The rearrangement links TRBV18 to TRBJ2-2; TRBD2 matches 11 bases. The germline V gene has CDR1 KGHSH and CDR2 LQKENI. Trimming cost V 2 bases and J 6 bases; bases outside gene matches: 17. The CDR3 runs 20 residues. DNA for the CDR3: TGTGCCAGCTCACCAACGCAGGGCGGGACTAGCGGCAAAGCGGCCGGGGAGCTGTTTTTT. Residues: CASSPTQGGTSGKAAGELFF.

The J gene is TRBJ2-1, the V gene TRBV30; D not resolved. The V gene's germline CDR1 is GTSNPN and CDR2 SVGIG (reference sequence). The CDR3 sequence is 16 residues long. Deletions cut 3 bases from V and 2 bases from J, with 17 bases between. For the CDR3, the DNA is TGTGCCTGGAGCCTTTATAGGGTTAAGACCTACAATGAGCAGTTCTTC. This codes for CAWSLYRVKTYNEQFF.

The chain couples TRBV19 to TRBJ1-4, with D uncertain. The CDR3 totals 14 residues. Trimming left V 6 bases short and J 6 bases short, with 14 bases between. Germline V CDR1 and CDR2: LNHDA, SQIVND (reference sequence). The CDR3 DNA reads TGTGCCAGTAGCACGGACCTGAGCGATGAAAAACTGTTTTTT. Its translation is CASSTDLSDEKLFF.

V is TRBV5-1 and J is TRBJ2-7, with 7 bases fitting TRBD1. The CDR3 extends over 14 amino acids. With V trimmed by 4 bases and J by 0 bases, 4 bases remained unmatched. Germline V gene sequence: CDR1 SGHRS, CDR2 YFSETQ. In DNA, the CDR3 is TGCGCCAGCAGCACGGGACAGTCCTCCTACGAGCAGTACTTC. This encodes CASSTGQSSYEQYF.

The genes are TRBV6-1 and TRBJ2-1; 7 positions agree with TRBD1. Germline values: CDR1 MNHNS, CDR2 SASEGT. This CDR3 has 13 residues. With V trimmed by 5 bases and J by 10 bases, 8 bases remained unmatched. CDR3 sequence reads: CASSRGLPGEQFF. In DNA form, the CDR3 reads TGTGCCAGCAGTAGGGGGCTCCCGGGGGAGCAGTTCTTC.

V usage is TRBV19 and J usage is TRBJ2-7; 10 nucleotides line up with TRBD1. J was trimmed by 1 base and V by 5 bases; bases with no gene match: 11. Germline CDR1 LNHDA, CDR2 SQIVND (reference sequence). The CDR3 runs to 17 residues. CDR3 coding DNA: TGTGCCAGTAGTGTCGAAAGCCCGGGACAGGGGTCCTACGAGCAGTACTTC. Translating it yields CASSVESPGQGSYEQYF. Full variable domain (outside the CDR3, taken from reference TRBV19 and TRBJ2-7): DGGITQSPKYLFRKEGQNVTLSCEQNLNHDAMYWYRQDPGQGLRLIYYSQIVNDFQKGDIAEGYSVSREKKESFPLTVTSAQKNPTAFYLCASSVESPGQGSYEQYFGPGTRLTVT.

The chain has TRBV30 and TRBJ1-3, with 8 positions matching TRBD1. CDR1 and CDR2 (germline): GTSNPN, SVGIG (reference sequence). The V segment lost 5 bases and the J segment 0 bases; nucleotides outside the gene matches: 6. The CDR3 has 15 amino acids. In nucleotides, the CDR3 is TGTGCCTGGCTACTACAGGGGGACTCTGGAAACACCATATATTTT. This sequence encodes CAWLLQGDSGNTIYF.

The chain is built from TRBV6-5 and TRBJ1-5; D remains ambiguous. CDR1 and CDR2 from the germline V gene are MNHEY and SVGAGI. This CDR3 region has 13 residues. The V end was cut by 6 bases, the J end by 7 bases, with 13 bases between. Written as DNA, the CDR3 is TGTGCCAGCAGCCCTCGGTGGGGACAGCCCCAGCATTTT. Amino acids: CASSPRWGQPQHF.

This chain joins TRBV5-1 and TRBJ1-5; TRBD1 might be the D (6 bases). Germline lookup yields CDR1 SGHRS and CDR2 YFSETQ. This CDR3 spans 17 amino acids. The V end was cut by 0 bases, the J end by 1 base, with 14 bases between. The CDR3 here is CASSLGGARGSNQPQHF. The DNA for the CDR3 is TGCGCCAGCAGCTTGGGGGGGGCCAGAGGAAGCAATCAGCCCCAGCATTTT.

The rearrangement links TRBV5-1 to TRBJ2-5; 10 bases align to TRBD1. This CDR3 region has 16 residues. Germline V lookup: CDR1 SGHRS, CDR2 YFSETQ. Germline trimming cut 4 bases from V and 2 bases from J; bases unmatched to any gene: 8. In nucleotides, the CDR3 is TGCGCCAGCAGCCTGACAGGGGGCGACTTACAAGAGACCCAGTACTTC. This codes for CASSLTGGDLQETQYF.

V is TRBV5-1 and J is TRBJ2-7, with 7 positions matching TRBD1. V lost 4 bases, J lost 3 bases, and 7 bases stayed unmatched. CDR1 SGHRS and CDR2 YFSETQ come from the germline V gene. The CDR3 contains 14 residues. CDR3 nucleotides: TGCGCCAGCAGCCTGCTACAGGGGAACTACGAGCAGTACTTC. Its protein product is CASSLLQGNYEQYF.